This T cell receptor beta chain was captured by sequencing in a study of cytomegalovirus exposure and HLA in healthy donors. Overall study context: The 500 to 750 first-cohort repertoires and the 95 to 150 validation repertoires shared the same platform, a later analysis reported.

TCRdb's copy holds only in-frame clones and misses some; the assay was immunoSEQ multiplex PCR. Seen here are 60,000 or so clones, 90% to 95% observed once, and the top ten hold about 2.2%. Regarding the study as a whole: In vitro, three CMV-associated chains proved specific for CMV antigens. Most observed TCR sequences were rare, whereas some public TCRs were detected in many donors.

J gave up 5 bases and V 7 bases, and 8 bases lay outside the gene matches. CDR3 length: 14 amino acids. The germline V gene encodes CDR1 SGHAT and CDR2 FQNNGV. Concerning this clone: Its antigen is not known.

The donors formed part of the roughly 120-subject validation cohort, distinct from the 666-subject first cohort. The clonotype comes from a woman aged 25-40 years in good health and CMV-seronegative. The sequenced sample consisted of PBMCs. The chain carries TRBV11-2 and TRBJ1-1; 9 bases align to TRBD1. The CDR3 here is CASTHGTGRTEAFF. CDR3 DNA sequence: TGTGCCAGCACCCACGGGACAGGGCGGACTGAAGCTTTCTTT.